The present T cell receptor (beta chain) was sequenced within a study of shared clonotypes between healthy human individuals. Per the authors' pipeline: Quality scores were absent from the junction-only immunoSEQ sequences, so filtering differed. Profiling relied on immunoSEQ multiplex PCR, and the TCRdb table lists in-frame clones only, not all of them. V, J and clone size were drawn from that table, and D and trimming were deduced from the DNA. The table has around 990,000 clones, approximately 77% seen once. The CDR3 has 13 residues. Trimming stripped 2 bases from V and 3 bases from J, with 8 bases between. Germline V lookup: CDR1 SEHNR, CDR2 FQNEAQ (reference sequence). General study results and limits: In general, naive subsets displayed greater estimated richness than memory subsets did.

The CD4+ fraction was divided into a CD45RA+ naive subset and a CD45RA-negative memory subset. This clone has more than one count but fewer than ten. Antigen: not known. V usage is TRBV7-9 and J usage is TRBJ2-7, with D tentatively TRBD2 (6 bases). The sequence came from a man aged 18 to 29 in good health. Some clones in this sample may be carry-over from other donors' samples. Source material: memory CD4+ T cells from PBMCs. The subset: CD45RA-negative fraction. CDR3 nucleotides: TGTGCCAGCAGCTTATCCGGGGGCTACGAGCAGTACTTC. Translated, it gives CASSLSGGYEQYF. The full variable domain, its missing parts supplied by reference TRBV7-9 and TRBJ2-7, is DTGVSQNPRHKITKRGQNVTFRCDPISEHNRLYWYRQTLGQGPEFLTYFQNEAQLEKSRLLSDRFSAERPKGSFSTLEIQRTEQGDSAMYLCASSLSGGYEQYFGPGTRLTVT.